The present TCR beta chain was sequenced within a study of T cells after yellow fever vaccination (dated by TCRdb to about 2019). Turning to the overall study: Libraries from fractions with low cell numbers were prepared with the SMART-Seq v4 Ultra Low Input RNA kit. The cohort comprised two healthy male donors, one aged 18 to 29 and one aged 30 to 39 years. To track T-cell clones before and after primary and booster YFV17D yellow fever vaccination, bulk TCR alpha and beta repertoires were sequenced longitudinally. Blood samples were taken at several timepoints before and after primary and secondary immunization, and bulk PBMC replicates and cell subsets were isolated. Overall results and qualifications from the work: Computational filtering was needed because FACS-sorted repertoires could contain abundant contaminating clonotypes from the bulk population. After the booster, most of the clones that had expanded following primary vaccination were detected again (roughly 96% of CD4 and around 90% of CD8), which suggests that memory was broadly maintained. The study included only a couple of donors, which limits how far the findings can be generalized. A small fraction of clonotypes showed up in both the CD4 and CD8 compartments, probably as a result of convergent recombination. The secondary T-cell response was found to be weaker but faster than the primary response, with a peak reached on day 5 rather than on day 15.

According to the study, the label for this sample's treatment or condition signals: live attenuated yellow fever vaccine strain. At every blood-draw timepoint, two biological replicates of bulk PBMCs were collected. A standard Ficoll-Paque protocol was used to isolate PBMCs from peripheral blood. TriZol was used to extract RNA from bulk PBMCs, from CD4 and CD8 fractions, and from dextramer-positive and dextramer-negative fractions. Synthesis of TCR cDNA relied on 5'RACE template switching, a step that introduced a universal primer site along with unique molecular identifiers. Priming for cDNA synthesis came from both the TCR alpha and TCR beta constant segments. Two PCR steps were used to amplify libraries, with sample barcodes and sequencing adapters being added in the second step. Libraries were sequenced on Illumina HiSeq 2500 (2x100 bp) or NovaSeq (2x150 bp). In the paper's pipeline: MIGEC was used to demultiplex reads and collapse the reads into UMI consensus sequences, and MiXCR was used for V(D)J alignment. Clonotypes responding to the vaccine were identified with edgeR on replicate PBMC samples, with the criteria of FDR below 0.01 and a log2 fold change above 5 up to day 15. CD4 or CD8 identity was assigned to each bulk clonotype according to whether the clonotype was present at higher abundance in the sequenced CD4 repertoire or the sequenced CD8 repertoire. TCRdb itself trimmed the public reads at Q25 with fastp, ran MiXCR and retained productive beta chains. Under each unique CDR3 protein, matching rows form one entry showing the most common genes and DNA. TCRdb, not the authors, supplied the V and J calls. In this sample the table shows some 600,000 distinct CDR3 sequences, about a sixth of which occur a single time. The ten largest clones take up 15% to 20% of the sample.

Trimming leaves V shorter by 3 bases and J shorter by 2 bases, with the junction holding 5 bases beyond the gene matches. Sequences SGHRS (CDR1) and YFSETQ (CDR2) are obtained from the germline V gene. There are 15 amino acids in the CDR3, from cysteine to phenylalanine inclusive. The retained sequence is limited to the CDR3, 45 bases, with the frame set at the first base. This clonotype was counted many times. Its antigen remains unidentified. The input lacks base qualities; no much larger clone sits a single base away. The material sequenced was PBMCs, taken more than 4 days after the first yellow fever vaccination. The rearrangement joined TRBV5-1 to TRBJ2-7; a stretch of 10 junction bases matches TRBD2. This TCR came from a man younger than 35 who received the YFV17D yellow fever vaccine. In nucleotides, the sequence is TGCGCCAGCAGCTGGGGGACTAGCGAAACCTACGAGCAGTACTTC. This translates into CASSWGTSETYEQYF.